The subject of this entry is one T cell receptor (beta chain). These data belong to a study of cytomegalovirus exposure and HLA in healthy donors. Germline-derived CDR1 and CDR2 are MNHNS and SASEGT. The V end lost 2 bases, the J end lost 0 bases, and 10 bases lay between the germline ends. The CDR3 spans 15 residues. Researchers ran the PCR with 60 Vbeta and 13 Jbeta primers. Profiled with immunoSEQ multiplex PCR; TCRdb holds only in-frame clones, not every one. The sample holds roughly 140,000 clones; around 78% are singletons and the top ten take roughly 3.1%. This TCR derives from a middle-aged man in good health and CMV-seropositive. The sample consisted of PBMCs. The chain couples TRBV6-1 to TRBJ1-1, with a weak D call TRBD1 (6 bases). The CDR3 DNA sequence: TGTGCCAGCAGTGAAATAACAGGGATGAACACTGAAGCTTTCTTT. It yields the protein CASSEITGMNTEAFF.